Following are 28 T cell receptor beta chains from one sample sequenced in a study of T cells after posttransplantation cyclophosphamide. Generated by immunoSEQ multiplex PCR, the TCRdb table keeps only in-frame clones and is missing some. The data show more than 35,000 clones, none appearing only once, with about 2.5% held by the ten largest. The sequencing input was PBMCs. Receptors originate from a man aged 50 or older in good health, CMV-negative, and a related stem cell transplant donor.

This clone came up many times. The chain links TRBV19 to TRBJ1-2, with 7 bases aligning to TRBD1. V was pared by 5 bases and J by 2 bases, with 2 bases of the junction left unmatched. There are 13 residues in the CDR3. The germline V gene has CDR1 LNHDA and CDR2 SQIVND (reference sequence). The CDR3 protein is CASSAQGNYGYTF. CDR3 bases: TGTGCCAGTAGTGCACAGGGGAACTATGGCTACACCTTC.

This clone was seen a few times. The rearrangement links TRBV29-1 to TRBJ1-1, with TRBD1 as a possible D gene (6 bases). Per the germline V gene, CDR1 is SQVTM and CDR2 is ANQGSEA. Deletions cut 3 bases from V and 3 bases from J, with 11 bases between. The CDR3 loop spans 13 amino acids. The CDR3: CSVERGRDTEAFF. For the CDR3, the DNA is TGCAGCGTTGAGCGGGGGCGGGACACTGAAGCTTTCTTT.

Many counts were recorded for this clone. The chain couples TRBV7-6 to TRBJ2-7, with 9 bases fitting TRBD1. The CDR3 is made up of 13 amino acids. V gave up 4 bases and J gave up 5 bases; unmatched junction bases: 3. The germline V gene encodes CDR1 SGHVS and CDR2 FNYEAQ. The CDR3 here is CASSSRTGDEQYF. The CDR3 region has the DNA TGTGCCAGCAGCTCGAGGACAGGGGACGAGCAGTACTTC.

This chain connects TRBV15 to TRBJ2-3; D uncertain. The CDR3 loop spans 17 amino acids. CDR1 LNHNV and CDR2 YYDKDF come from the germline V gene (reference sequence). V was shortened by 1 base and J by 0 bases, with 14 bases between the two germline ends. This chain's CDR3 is CATSRVLGRSSTDTQYF. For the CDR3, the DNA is TGTGCCACCAGCAGAGTTCTCGGCAGGTCTAGCACAGATACGCAGTATTTT.

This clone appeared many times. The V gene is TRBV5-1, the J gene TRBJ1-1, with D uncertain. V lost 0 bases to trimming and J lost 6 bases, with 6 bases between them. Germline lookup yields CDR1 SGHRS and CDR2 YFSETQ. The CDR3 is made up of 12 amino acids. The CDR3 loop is CASSLGPSEAFF. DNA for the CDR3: TGCGCCAGCAGCTTGGGGCCCTCTGAAGCTTTCTTT.

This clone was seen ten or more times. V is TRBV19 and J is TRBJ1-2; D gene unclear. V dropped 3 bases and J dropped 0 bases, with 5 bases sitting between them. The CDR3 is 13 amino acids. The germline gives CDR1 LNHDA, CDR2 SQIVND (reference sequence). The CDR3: CASSIYTNYGYTF. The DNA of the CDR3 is TGTGCCAGTAGTATCTATACTAACTATGGCTACACCTTC.

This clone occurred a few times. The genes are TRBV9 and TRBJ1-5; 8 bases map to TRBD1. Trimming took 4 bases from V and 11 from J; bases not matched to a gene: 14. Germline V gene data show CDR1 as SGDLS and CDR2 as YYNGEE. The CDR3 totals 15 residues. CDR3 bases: TGTGCCAGCAGCTTCTCCGGGACAGGAGTGGAGGCCCAGCATTTT. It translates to CASSFSGTGVEAQHF.

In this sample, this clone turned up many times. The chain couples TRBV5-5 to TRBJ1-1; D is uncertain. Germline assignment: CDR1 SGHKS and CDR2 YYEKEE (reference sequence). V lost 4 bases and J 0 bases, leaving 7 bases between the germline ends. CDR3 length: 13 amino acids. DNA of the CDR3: TGTGCCAGCAGCAAAAGAGTGAACACTGAAGCTTTCTTT. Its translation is CASSKRVNTEAFF.

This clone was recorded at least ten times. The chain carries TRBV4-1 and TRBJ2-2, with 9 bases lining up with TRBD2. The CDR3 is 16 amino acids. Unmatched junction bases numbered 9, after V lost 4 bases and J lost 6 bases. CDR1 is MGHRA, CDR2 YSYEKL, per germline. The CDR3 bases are TGCGCCAGCAGCCCTCAGCGCGGGAGGGTCGCCGGGGAGCTGTTTTTT. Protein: CASSPQRGRVAGELFF.

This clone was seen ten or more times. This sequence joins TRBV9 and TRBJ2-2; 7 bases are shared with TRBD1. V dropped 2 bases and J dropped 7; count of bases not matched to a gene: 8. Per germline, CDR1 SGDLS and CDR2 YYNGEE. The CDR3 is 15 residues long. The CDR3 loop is CASSVRDSTIGELFF. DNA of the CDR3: TGTGCCAGCAGCGTCAGGGACAGTACAATCGGGGAGCTGTTTTTT.

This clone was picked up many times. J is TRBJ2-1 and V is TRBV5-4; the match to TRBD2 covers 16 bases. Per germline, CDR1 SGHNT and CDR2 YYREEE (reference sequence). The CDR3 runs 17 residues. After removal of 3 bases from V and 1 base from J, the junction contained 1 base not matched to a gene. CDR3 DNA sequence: TGTGCCAGCAGCTCGGGACTAGCGGGAGGGTCCTACAATGAGCAGTTCTTC. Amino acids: CASSSGLAGGSYNEQFF.

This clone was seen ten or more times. Here the CDR3 reads CASSDYRRSGAFF. The CDR3 DNA reads TGTGCCAGCAGTGATTATAGGAGGTCGGGCGCTTTCTTT. The V and J genes are TRBV6-1 and TRBJ1-1; no reliable D call. V shed 3 bases and J shed 11 bases, with 16 bases lying between them. The CDR3 consists of 13 residues. The germline CDR1 and CDR2 sequences are MNHNS and SASEGT.

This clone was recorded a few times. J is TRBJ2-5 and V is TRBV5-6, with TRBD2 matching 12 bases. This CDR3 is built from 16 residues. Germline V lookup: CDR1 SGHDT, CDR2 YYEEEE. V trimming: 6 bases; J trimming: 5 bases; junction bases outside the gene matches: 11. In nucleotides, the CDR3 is TGTGCCAGCAACCGACCTAGCGGGGGGGCCGGGGAGACCCAGTACTTC. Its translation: CASNRPSGGAGETQYF.

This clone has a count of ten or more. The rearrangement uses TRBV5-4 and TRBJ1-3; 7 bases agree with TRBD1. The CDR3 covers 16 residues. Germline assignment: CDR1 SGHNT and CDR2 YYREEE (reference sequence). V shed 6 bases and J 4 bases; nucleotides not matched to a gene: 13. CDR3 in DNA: TGTGCCAGCACCTTTACCCGGTCAGGGGGAGGAAACACCATATATTTT. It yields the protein CASTFTRSGGGNTIYF.

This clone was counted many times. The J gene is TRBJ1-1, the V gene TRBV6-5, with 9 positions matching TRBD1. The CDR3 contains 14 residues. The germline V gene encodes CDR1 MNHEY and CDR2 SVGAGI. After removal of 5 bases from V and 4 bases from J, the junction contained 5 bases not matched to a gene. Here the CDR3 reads CASSPGTGPTEAFF. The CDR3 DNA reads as TGTGCCAGCAGTCCCGGGACAGGGCCCACTGAAGCTTTCTTT.

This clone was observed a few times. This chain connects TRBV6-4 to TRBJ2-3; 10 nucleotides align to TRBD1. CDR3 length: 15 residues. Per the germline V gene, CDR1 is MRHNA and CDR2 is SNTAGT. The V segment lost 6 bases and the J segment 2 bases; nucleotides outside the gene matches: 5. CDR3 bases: TGTGCCAGCAGGGCCGGGACAGGGGCCACAGATACGCAGTATTTT. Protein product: CASRAGTGATDTQYF.

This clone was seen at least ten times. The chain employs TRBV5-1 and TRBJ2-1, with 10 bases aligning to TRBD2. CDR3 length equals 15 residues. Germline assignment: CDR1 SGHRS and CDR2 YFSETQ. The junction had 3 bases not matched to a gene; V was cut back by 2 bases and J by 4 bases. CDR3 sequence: CASSLSGGGYNEQFF. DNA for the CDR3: TGCGCCAGCAGCTTAAGCGGGGGGGGGTACAATGAGCAGTTCTTC.

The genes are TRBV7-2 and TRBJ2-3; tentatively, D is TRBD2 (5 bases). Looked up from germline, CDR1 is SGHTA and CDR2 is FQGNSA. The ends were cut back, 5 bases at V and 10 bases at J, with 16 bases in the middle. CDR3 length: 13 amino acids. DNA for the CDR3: TGTGCCAGCAGCCGTATGAGGGCCCATCCGCAGTATTTT. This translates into CASSRMRAHPQYF.

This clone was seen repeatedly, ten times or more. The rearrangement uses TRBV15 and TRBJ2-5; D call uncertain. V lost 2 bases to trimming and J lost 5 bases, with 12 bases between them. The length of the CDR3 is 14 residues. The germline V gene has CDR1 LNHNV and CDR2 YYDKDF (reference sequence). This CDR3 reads CATSRIGLGETQYF. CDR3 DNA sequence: TGTGCCACCAGCAGAATTGGGCTTGGGGAGACCCAGTACTTC.

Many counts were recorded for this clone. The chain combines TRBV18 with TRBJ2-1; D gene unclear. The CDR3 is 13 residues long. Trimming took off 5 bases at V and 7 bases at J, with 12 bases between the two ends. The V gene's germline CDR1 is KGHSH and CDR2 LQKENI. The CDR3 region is CASSMSVRNEQFF. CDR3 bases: TGTGCCAGCTCAATGAGCGTTCGGAATGAGCAGTTCTTC.

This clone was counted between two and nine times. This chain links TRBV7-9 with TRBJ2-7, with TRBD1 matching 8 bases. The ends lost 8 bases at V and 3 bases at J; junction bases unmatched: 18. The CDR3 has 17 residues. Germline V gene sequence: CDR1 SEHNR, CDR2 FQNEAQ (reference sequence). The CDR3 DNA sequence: TGTGCCAGCGGGGACAGGAGGGGACAAGGGTCTGTCTACGAGCAGTACTTC. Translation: CASGDRRGQGSVYEQYF.

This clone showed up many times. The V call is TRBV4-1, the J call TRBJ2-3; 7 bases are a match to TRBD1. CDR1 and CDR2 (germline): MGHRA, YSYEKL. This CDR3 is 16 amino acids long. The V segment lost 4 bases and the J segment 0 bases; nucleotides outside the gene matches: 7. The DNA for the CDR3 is TGCGCCAGCAGCCGGACAGGTGGGATGAGCACAGATACGCAGTATTTT. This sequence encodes CASSRTGGMSTDTQYF.

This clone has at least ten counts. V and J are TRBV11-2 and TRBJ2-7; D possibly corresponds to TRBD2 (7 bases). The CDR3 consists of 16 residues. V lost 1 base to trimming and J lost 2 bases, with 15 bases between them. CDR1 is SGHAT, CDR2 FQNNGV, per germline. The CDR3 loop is CASSLVGGRGAYEQYF. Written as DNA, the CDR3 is TGTGCCAGCAGCTTAGTAGGTGGGAGGGGGGCCTACGAGCAGTACTTC.

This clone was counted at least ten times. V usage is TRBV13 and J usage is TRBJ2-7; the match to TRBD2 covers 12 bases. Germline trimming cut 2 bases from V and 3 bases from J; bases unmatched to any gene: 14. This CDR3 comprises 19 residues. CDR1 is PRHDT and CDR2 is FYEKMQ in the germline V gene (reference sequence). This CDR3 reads CASSLTYASGGAPVYEQYF. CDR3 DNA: TGTGCCAGCAGCTTAACTTACGCTAGCGGGGGGGCCCCTGTCTACGAGCAGTACTTC.

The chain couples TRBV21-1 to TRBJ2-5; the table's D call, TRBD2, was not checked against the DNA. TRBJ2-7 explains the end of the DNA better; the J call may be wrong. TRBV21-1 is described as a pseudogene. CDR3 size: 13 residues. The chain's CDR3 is CASSRAGGYEQYF. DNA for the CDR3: TGTGCCAGCAGCAGAGCGGGAGGCTACGAGCAGTACTTC.

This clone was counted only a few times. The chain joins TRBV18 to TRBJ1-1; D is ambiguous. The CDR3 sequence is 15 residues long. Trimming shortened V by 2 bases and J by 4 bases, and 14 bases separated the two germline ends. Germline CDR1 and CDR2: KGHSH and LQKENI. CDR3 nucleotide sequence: TGTGCCAGCTCACCAGGGCGGGTAGGAAGCACTGAAGCTTTCTTT. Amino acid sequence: CASSPGRVGSTEAFF.

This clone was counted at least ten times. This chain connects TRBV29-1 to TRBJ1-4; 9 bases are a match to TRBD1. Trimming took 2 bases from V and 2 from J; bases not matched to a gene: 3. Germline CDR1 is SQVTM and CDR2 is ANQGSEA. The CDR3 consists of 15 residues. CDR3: CSVESDRGTNEKLFF. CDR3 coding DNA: TGCAGCGTTGAATCCGACAGGGGGACTAATGAAAAACTGTTTTTT. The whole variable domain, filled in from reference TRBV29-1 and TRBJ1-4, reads SAVISQKPSRDICQRGTSLTIQCQVDSQVTMMFWYRQQPGQSLTLIATANQGSEATYESGFVIDKFPISRPNLTFSTLTVSNMSPEDSSIYLCSVESDRGTNEKLFFGSGTQLSVL.

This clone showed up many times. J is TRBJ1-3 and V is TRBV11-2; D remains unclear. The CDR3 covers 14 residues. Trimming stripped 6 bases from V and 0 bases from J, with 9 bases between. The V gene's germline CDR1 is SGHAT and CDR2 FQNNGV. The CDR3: CASSWPNSGNTIYF. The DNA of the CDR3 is TGTGCCAGCAGTTGGCCAAACTCTGGAAACACCATATATTTT. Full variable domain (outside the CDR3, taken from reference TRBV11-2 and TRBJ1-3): EAGVAQSPRYKIIEKRQSVAFWCNPISGHATLYWYQQILGQGPKLLIQFQNNGVVDDSQLPKDRFSAERLKGVDSTLKIQPAKLEDSAVYLCASSWPNSGNTIYFGEGSWLTVV.